These 2 T cell receptor beta chains were all obtained from the same sample, sequenced in a study of T-cell memory formation after mild COVID-19. MiXCR, applied by TCRdb to the 5' RACE reads, yields one record per CDR3 protein. The sample contains tens of thousands of distinct CDR3 sequences, roughly 25% of which appear only once. Sequencing was carried out using PBMCs or a T cell subset sorted from them (not recorded which). The receptors here all came from a man between 18 and 35 years old who had mild COVID-19 (a few samples of this study predate the infection). Cell type and time point are not known.

This chain connects TRBV6-1 to TRBJ2-4; 7 bases are a match to TRBD2. From germline, CDR1 is MNHNS and CDR2 SASEGT. With V trimmed by 8 bases and J by 4 bases, 2 bases remained unmatched. The CDR3 is 12 amino acids. CDR3 protein: CASQRGKNIQYF. CDR3 DNA sequence: TGTGCCAGCCAGCGGGGAAAAAACATTCAGTACTTC.

J is TRBJ2-1 and V is TRBV14, with D possibly TRBD2 on 5 matching bases. V lost 1 base, J lost 8 bases, and 12 bases lay in between. The germline gives CDR1 SGHDN, CDR2 FVKESK. The CDR3 covers 14 residues. The CDR3 loop is CASSQAPGGYEQFF. CDR3 nucleotide sequence: TGTGCCAGCAGCCAAGCCCCCGGAGGATATGAGCAGTTCTTC. Looking up the rest from reference TRBV14 and TRBJ2-1 gives the full variable domain: EAGVTQFPSHSVIEKGQTVTLRCDPISGHDNLYWYRRVMGKEIKFLLHFVKESKQDESGMPNNRFLAERTGGTYSTLKVQPAELEDSGVYFCASSQAPGGYEQFFGPGTRLTVL.